The TCR beta chain under discussion was sequenced for a study of blood T cell repertoires in COVID-19. Overall study context: The origin of the acute and convalescent COVID-19 samples was the United States, Italy and Spain.

Per the study methods: Reference gene primers were amplified, and this amplification served to estimate nucleated cell counts. TCRdb keeps only in-frame clones here, not all; method: immunoSEQ multiplex PCR. V and J calls and clone size are as listed in that table; D and trimming were resolved from the DNA. The data hold approximately 150,000 clones, with 80% to 90% observed a single time. This clone is a singleton in its sample. The J segment lost 4 bases and the V segment lost 2 bases, leaving 3 bases of the junction unmatched. The CDR3 extends over 14 amino acids. CDR1 and CDR2 (germline): LGHNA, YNFKEQ.

This chain uses TRBV4-2 with TRBJ2-3; 7 nucleotides align to TRBD2. Input material: peripheral blood. The receptor was isolated from a woman aged 55-69 years with active COVID-19. CDR3 loop: CASSQQTSPDTQYF. CDR3 nucleotide sequence: TGTGCCAGCAGCCAACAGACTAGCCCAGATACGCAGTATTTT.